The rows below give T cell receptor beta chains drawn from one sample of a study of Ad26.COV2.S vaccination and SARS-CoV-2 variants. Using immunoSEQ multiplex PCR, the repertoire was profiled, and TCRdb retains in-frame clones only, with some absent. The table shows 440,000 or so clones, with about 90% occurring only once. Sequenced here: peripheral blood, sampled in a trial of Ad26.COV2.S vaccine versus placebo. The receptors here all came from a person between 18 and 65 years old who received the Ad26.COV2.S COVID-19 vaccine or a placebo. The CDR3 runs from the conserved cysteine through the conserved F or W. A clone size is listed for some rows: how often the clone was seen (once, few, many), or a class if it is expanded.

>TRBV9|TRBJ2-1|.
CASSVGQGSLNNEQFF
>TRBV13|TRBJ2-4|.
CASSPSKNIQYF
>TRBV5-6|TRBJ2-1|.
CASSFWTVSYNEQFF
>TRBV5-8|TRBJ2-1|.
CASSGTESSYNEQFF
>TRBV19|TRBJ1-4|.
CASSPGTGLDKEKLFF
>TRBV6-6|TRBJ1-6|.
CASSRDRGSSYNSPLHF
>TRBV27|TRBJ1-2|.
CASSLNLLNYGYTF
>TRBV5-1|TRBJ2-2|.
CASSFLMPGTSGRRELFF
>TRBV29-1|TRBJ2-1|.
CSVAGPRTETNEQFF
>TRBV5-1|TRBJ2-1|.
CASSLEQSIYNEQFF
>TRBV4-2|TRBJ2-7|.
CASSQGSGRAASYEQYF
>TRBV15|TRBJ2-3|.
CATSRAIAGEGTDTQYF
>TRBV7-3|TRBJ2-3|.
CASSLNLAGGTQYF
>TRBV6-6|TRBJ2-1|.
CASRQLAGGGNEQFF
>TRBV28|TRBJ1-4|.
CASTPPRREEKLFF
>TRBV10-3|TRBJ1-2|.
CAISEYSRNYGYTF
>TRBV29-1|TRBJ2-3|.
CSVGGGSRTDTQYF
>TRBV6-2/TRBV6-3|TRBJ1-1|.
CASSYFDRGTEAFF
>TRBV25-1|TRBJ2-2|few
CASRAGWDTGELFF
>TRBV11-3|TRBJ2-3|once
CASSSGLAESTDTQYF
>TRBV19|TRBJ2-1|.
CASSIGGLGNEQFF
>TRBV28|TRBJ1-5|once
CASSLGWAGGGQPQHF
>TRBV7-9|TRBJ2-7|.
CASTGGTVYEQYF
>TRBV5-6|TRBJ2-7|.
CASSLVGTHEQYF
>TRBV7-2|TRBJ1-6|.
CASRSDQNSPLHF
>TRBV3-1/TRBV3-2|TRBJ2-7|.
CASSPPGAGYEQYF
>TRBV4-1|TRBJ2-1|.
CASSQESSGRIGSYNEQFF
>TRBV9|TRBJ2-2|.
CASSAFRGGRAGELFF
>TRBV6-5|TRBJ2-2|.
CASSRPGQNTGELFF
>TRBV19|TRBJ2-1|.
CASSIRGAGNEQFF
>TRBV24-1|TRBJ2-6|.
CATSGADRRAGANVLTF
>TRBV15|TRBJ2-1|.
CATSKPRRASGRLDEQFF
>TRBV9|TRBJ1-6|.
CASSATRSSYNSPLHF
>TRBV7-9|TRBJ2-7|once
CASSSAGSSYEQYF
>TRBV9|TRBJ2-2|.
CASSAHAGTNTGELFF
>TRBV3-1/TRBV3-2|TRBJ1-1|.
CASSQRGRNTEAFF
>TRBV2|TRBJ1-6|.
CASNRDGGAPLHF
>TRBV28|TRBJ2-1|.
CASSHSSGRYNEQFF
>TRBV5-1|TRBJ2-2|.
CASSLEGYTGELFF
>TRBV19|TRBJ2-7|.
CASSRLAGDYEQYF
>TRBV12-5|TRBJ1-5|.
CASPPGYPQDSNQPQHF
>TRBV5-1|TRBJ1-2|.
CASSGDSSYGYTF
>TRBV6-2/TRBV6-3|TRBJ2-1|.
CASSYSQAGEGNEQFF
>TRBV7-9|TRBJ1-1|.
CASSPQVPEAFF
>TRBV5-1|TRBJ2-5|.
CASSLGGGILKETQYF
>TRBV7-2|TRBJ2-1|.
CASSPRDPPNEQFF
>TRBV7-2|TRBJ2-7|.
CASSSLAGGPWEQYF
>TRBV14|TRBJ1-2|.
CASSQGGLGYTF
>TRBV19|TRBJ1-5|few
CAAARGGVQPQHF
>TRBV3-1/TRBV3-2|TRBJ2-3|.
CASTNTDTQYF
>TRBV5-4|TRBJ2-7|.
CASSLPARREQYF
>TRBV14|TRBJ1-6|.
CASSQDFAPLHF
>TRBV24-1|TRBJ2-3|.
CATSDLRRHPGVGTDTQYF
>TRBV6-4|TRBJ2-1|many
CASSDGLAGDHNEQFF
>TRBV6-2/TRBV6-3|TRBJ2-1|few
CASSSSSYNEQFF
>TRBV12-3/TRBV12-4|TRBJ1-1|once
CASSSTENTEAFF
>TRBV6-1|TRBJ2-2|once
CASSELGGTGELFF